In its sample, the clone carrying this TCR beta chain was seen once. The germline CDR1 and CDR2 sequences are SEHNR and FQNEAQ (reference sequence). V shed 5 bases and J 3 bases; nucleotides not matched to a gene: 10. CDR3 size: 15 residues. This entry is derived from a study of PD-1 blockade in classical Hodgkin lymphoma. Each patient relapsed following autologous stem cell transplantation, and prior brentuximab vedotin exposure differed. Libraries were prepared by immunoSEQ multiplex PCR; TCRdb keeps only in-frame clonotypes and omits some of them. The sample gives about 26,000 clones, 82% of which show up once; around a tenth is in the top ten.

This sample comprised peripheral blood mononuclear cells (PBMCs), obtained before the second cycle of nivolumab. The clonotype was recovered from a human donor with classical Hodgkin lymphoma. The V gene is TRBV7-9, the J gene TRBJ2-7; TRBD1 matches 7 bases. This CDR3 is CASSPRQGRGYEQYF. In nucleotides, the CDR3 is TGTGCCAGCAGCCCTAGACAGGGTAGGGGCTACGAGCAGTACTTC. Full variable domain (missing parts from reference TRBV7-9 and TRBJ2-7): DTGVSQNPRHKITKRGQNVTFRCDPISEHNRLYWYRQTLGQGPEFLTYFQNEAQLEKSRLLSDRFSAERPKGSFSTLEIQRTEQGDSAMYLCASSPRQGRGYEQYFGPGTRLTVT.